This T cell receptor beta chain was profiled in a study of liver allograft versus peripheral blood T cells. Background on the study: Within transplanted livers, the T cell receptor repertoires were examined and compared against the repertoires present in the peripheral blood of liver transplant recipients.

TCRdb re-called the reads through MiXCR, storing one row per CDR3 protein. The sample lists thousands of distinct CDR3 sequences; 20% were seen once. By sample share, this clonotype is medium-sized. V lost 6 bases to trimming and J lost 0 bases, with 14 bases between them. Per the germline V gene, CDR1 is MNHNY and CDR2 is SVGAGI (reference sequence). This CDR3 spans 16 amino acids. This chain joins TRBV6-6 and TRBJ1-4; tentatively, D is TRBD1 (5 bases). This TCR was recovered from a human patient who had a liver transplant. Some T cells could come from the graft donor. Written as DNA, the CDR3 is TGTGCCAGCAGAGGAGGGACGGGCCCAACTAATGAAAAACTGTTTTTT. Residues: CASRGGTGPTNEKLFF.